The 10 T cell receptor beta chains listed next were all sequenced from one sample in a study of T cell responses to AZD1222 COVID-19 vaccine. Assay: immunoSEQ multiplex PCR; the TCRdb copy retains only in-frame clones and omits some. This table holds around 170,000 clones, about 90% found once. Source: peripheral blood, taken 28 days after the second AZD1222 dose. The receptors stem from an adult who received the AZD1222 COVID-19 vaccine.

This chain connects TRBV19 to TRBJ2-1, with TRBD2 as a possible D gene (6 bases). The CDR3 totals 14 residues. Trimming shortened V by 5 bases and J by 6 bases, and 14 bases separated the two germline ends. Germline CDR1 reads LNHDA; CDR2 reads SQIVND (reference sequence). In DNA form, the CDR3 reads TGTGCCAGTAGTTCCCCCCGCGGGACCAATGAGCAGTTCTTC. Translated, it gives CASSSPRGTNEQFF.

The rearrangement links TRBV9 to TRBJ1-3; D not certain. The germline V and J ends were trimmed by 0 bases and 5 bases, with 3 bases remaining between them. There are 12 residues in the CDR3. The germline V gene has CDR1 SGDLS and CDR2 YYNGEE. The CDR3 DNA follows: TGTGCCAGCAGCGTAGGGAGAAACACCATATATTTT. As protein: CASSVGRNTIYF.

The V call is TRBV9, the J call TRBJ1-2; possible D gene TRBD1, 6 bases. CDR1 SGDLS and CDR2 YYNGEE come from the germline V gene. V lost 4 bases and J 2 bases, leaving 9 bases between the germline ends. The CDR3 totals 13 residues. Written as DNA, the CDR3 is TGTGCCAGCAGCCAGGGGCCGAACTATGGCTACACCTTC. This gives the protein CASSQGPNYGYTF.

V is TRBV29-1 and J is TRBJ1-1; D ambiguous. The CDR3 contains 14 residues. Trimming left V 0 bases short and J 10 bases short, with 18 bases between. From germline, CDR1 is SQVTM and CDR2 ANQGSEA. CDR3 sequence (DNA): TGCAGCGTTGAAGAAAAAGACGGAGTCATGCCAGCTTTCTTT. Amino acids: CSVEEKDGVMPAFF.

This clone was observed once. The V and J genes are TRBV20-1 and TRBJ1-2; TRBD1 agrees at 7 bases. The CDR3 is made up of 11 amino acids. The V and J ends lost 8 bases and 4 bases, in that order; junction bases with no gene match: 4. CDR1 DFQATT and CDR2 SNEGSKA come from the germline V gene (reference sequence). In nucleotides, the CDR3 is TGCAGTTTAGGGGGCGCCTATGGCTACACCTTC. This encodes CSLGGAYGYTF.

DNA for the CDR3: TGTGCCACCAGTGAGGCAGCCGGGACAGGGGCTACGGCTTTTTATGGCTACACCTTC. Translating gives CATSEAAGTGATAFYGYTF. The chain uses TRBV24-1 and TRBJ1-2, with TRBD1 matching over 10 bases. The ends lost 4 bases at V and 5 bases at J; junction bases unmatched: 18. The CDR3 covers 19 residues. CDR1 and CDR2 from the germline V gene are KGHDR and SFDVKD.

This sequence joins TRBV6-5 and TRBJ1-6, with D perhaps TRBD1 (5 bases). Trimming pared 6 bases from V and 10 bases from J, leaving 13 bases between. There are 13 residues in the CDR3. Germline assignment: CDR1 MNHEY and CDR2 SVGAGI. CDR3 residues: CASSPVGGSPLHF. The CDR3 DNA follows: TGTGCCAGCAGCCCGGTTGGGGGGTCACCCCTCCACTTT.

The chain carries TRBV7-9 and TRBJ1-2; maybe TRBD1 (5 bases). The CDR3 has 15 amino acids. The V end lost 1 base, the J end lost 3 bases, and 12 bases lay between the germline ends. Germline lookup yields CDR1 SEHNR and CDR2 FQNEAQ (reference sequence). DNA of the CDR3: TGTGCCAGCAGCTTAGGAGTAGGGACTTACTATGGCTACACCTTC. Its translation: CASSLGVGTYYGYTF.

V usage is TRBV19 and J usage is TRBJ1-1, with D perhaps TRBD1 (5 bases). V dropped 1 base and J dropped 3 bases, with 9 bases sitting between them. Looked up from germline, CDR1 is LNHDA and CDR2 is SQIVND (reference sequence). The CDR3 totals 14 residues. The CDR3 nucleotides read TGTGCCAGTAGTATAGTCGGGGGGGACACTGAAGCTTTCTTT. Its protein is CASSIVGGDTEAFF.

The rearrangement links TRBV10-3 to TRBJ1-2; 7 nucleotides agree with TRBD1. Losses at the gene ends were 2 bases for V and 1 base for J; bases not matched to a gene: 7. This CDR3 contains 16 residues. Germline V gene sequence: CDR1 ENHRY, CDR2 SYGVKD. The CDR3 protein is CAISEPDREDNYGYTF. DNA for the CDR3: TGTGCCATCAGTGAGCCCGACAGGGAAGATAACTATGGCTACACCTTC.